The 26 T cell receptor beta chains given below trace back to one sample, sequenced in a study of radiation and T cells in renal cell carcinoma. Time point indicated: blood 2 weeks post-SBRT. The treatment was: 15 Gy SBRT to primary tumor, nephrectomy 4 weeks later. Clones were read by immunoSEQ multiplex PCR, and TCRdb kept only the in-frame ones, dropping some. The sample contains tens of thousands of clones, around 86% of which appear only once. The input for sequencing was blood, taken from a patient whose treatment included radiotherapy and nephrectomy. The receptors originated from a woman aged 45-65 years with renal cell carcinoma.

This sequence joins TRBV9 and TRBJ1-1; TRBD1 is a possible D gene (6 bases). The V and J ends lost 0 bases and 2 bases respectively, with 14 bases between them. Germline CDR1 and CDR2: SGDLS and YYNGEE. This CDR3 is 16 amino acids long. The CDR3 nucleotides read TGTGCCAGCAGCGTAGCTCCGACAGGTTCAAACACTGAAGCTTTCTTT. It translates to CASSVAPTGSNTEAFF.

Only one count was recorded for this clone. This rearrangement joins TRBV6-6 to TRBJ1-1, with D maybe TRBD1 (6 bases). Trimming pared 8 bases from V and 6 bases from J, leaving 22 bases between. Germline values: CDR1 MNHNY, CDR2 SVGAGI (reference sequence). The CDR3 is 15 residues long. CDR3 protein: CASYRPGRGSPEAFF. The DNA of the CDR3 is TGTGCCAGCTACCGTCCCGGTAGGGGGAGCCCTGAAGCTTTCTTT.

The V and J genes are TRBV7-9 and TRBJ1-2; D gene unclear. V shed 5 bases and J shed 3 bases, with 16 bases lying between them. CDR1 and CDR2 from the germline V gene are SEHNR and FQNEAQ (reference sequence). The CDR3 runs to 15 residues. The CDR3 coding sequence is TGTGCCAGCAGCATCCACTTACCAGGCCACTATGGCTACACCTTC. Translated, it gives CASSIHLPGHYGYTF.

The genes are TRBV19 and TRBJ2-1; 10 bases are shared with TRBD1. V was clipped by 3 bases and J by 8 bases; unmatched bases: 10. This CDR3 comprises 16 residues. CDR1 is LNHDA, CDR2 SQIVND, per germline (reference sequence). CDR3 sequence: CASSIGGTGVVYEQFF. The CDR3 DNA reads TGTGCCAGTAGTATCGGAGGGACAGGGGTTGTTTATGAGCAGTTCTTC.

This chain links TRBV4-3 with TRBJ1-1, with 10 bases lining up with TRBD1. In germline, CDR1 is LGHNA, CDR2 YSLEER. J gave up 6 bases and V 5 bases, and 12 bases lay outside the gene matches. CDR3 size: 16 residues. The CDR3 sequence: CASSSRDRGYVSEAFF. In DNA form, the CDR3 reads TGCGCCAGCAGCAGCCGGGACAGGGGATATGTGTCTGAAGCTTTCTTT.

This chain connects TRBV7-2 to TRBJ2-3; D call uncertain. The CDR3 runs 15 residues. With 1 base removed from V and 0 bases from J, the gap between germline ends came to 8 bases. Germline CDR1 SGHTA, CDR2 FQGNSA. The chain's CDR3 is CASSLGPVSTDTQYF. In nucleotides, the CDR3 is TGTGCCAGCAGCTTAGGTCCTGTAAGCACAGATACGCAGTATTTT.

The chain is built from TRBV6-5 and TRBJ2-3, with D perhaps being TRBD1 or TRBD2 (5 bases each). The CDR3 spans 10 residues. The V gene lost 6 bases and the J gene lost 8 bases, with 6 bases spanning the gap. From germline, CDR1 is MNHEY and CDR2 SVGAGI. The CDR3 is CASRGVTQYF. CDR3 DNA: TGTGCCAGCAGGGGGGTTACGCAGTATTTT.

The V gene is TRBV5-6, the J gene TRBJ1-2; TRBD1 matches 12 bases. This CDR3 has 16 residues. The V segment lost 1 base and the J segment 4 bases; nucleotides outside the gene matches: 5. The germline CDR1 and CDR2 sequences are SGHDT and YYEEEE. The CDR3 DNA is TGTGCCAGCAGCTTGCTTGGGACAGGGGGCTTCTATGGCTACACCTTC. Translation: CASSLLGTGGFYGYTF.

The chain employs TRBV5-1 and TRBJ2-1; 8 nucleotides line up with TRBD2. With V trimmed by 5 bases and J by 9 bases, 7 bases remained unmatched. There are 13 residues in the CDR3. Germline CDR1 is SGHRS and CDR2 is YFSETQ. Written as DNA, the CDR3 is TGCGCCAGCAGTTCCGGGGGGGTCCGTGAGCAGTTCTTC. Its protein is CASSSGGVREQFF.

The rearrangement joins TRBV2 to TRBJ1-3, with D possibly TRBD1 on 6 matching bases. The CDR3 has 15 residues. CDR1 is SNHLY, CDR2 FYNNEI, per germline. The germline V and J ends were trimmed by 5 bases and 0 bases, with 11 bases remaining between them. The CDR3: CASSWTDLSGNTIYF. The CDR3 DNA follows: TGTGCCAGCAGTTGGACAGACCTCTCTGGAAACACCATATATTTT.

The J gene is TRBJ2-4, the V gene TRBV5-1; D is possibly TRBD2 (6 bases). Between the trimmed V and J ends, which lost 5 bases and 8 bases, there was a span of 20 bases. This CDR3 region has 15 residues. Germline V gene data show CDR1 as SGHRS and CDR2 as YFSETQ. CDR3 in DNA: TGCGCCAGCAGGGACTTGTCGGGGCCGGGGGACATTCAGTACTTC. It is translated as CASRDLSGPGDIQYF.

V usage is TRBV6-5 and J usage is TRBJ1-4; D is unresolved. V was cut by 5 bases and J by 1 base, with 5 bases left in between. The length of the CDR3 is 13 residues. Germline loops: CDR1 MNHEY, CDR2 SVGAGI. This chain's CDR3 is CASSVLTNEKLFF. CDR3 DNA sequence: TGTGCCAGCAGTGTATTAACTAATGAAAAACTGTTTTTT.

Only a few counts were recorded for this clone. The chain links TRBV5-4 to TRBJ1-1; no clear D gene. The CDR3 consists of 13 residues. V was clipped by 0 bases and J by 6 bases, with 9 bases between them. Germline-derived CDR1 and CDR2 are SGHNT and YYREEE (reference sequence). As DNA, the CDR3 is TGTGCCAGCAGCTTGGAGGCGAGCGCTGAAGCTTTCTTT. Residues: CASSLEASAEAFF.

This chain connects TRBV6-6 to TRBJ1-3; possibly TRBD1 for D (6 bases). The CDR3 covers 14 residues. The V and J ends lost 6 bases and 2 bases respectively, with 11 bases between them. The germline CDR1 and CDR2 sequences are MNHNY and SVGAGI (reference sequence). The CDR3 here is CASSAGETGNTIYF. Written as DNA, the CDR3 is TGTGCCAGCAGCGCAGGGGAGACTGGAAACACCATATATTTT.

The chain links TRBV30 to TRBJ1-3; D ambiguous. Germline assignment: CDR1 GTSNPN and CDR2 SVGIG (reference sequence). Trimming shortened V by 4 bases and J by 2 bases, and 9 bases separated the two germline ends. The CDR3 runs 13 residues. The CDR3 region has the DNA TGTGCCTGGACACTAACACCTGGAAACACCATATATTTT. Residues: CAWTLTPGNTIYF.

This CDR3 is CASSQEGGEQYF. Written as DNA, the CDR3 is TGTGCCAGCTCCCAGGAGGGCGGCGAGCAGTACTTC. The chain recombines TRBV9 with TRBJ2-7, with a tentative D call TRBD2 (6 bases). Germline V gene sequence: CDR1 SGDLS, CDR2 YYNGEE. The CDR3 loop spans 12 amino acids. V was clipped by 7 bases and J by 6 bases, with 14 bases between them.

Comments on this clone: At the DNA level, this CDR3 is encoded by other sequences in the same sample as well. This sequence joins TRBV10-2 and TRBJ2-7; 11 bases match TRBD2. Germline V gene sequence: CDR1 WSHSY, CDR2 SAAADI. The CDR3 is made up of 17 amino acids. J lost 0 bases, V lost 6 bases, and 10 bases had no gene match. CDR3 residues: CASRRLAGGTSSYEQYF. The DNA of the CDR3 is TGCGCCAGCAGACGGCTAGCGGGGGGCACCAGCTCCTACGAGCAGTACTTC.

This clone has just one count. The CDR3 DNA follows: TGTGCCATCAGTGAGTCCGTCCGGGGATACGAGCAGTACTTC. It is translated as CAISESVRGYEQYF. This chain uses TRBV10-3 with TRBJ2-7; D perhaps matches TRBD2 (5 bases). The V and J ends lost 0 bases and 4 bases respectively, with 10 bases between them. CDR3 length equals 14 residues. Germline-derived CDR1 and CDR2 are ENHRY and SYGVKD.

The CDR3 protein is CASSLGDGANTGELFF. The CDR3 DNA reads as TGCGCCAGCAGCTTGGGGGACGGCGCGAACACCGGGGAGCTGTTTTTT. The V gene is TRBV5-1, the J gene TRBJ2-2, with D perhaps TRBD1 or TRBD2 (5 bases each). Trimming pared 0 bases from V and 0 bases from J, leaving 9 bases between. This CDR3 is built from 16 residues. Germline V gives CDR1 SGHRS, CDR2 YFSETQ.

The genes are TRBV7-2 and TRBJ2-7; the D gene is possibly TRBD2 (5 bases). Germline V gene data show CDR1 as SGHTA and CDR2 as FQGNSA. The CDR3 has 15 residues. Trimming took off 1 base at V and 4 bases at J, with 14 bases between the two ends. The CDR3 loop reads CASSLGFGGLYEQYF. In DNA form, the CDR3 reads TGTGCCAGCAGCTTAGGATTTGGCGGGCTTTACGAGCAGTACTTC. Combining the CDR3 with reference TRBV7-2 and TRBJ2-7 gives the whole variable domain GAGVSQSPSNKVTEKGKDVELRCDPISGHTALYWYRQSLGQGLEFLIYFQGNSAPDKSGLPSDRFSAERTGGSVSTLTIQRTQQEDSAVYLCASSLGFGGLYEQYFGPGTRLTVT.

The V and J genes are TRBV7-2 and TRBJ2-5; 9 bases are a match to TRBD1. Germline trimming cut 1 base from V and 5 bases from J; bases unmatched to any gene: 2. The germline V gene has CDR1 SGHTA and CDR2 FQGNSA. This CDR3 is built from 14 residues. The CDR3 loop is CASSLGTGAETQYF. CDR3 bases: TGTGCCAGCAGCTTAGGGACAGGGGCGGAGACCCAGTACTTC.

The V and J genes are TRBV5-5 and TRBJ2-5; 7 positions match TRBD1. V lost 4 bases and J lost 2; bases outside the gene matches: 11. Germline CDR1 and CDR2: SGHKS and YYEKEE (reference sequence). This CDR3 has 16 amino acids. The CDR3 nucleotides read TGTGCCAGCAGCATAGGGGGACAGAACGTTCAAGAGACCCAGTACTTC. Translated: CASSIGGQNVQETQYF. The full variable domain, in which reference TRBV5-5 and TRBJ2-5 provide the parts outside the CDR3, is DAGVTQSPTHLIKTRGQQVTLRCSPISGHKSVSWYQQVLGQGPQFIFQYYEKEERGRGNFPDRFSARQFPNYSSELNVNALLLGDSALYLCASSIGGQNVQETQYFGPGTRLLVL.

This clone was picked up one time. The V call is TRBV10-1, the J call TRBJ2-3, with 8 bases fitting TRBD2. This CDR3 is 20 amino acids long. The ends lost 0 bases at V and 2 bases at J; junction bases unmatched: 16. Germline assignment: CDR1 WNHNN and CDR2 SYGVQD (reference sequence). The DNA of the CDR3 is TGCGCCAGCAGTGAGTCGAACCTAGCGGGCTCCCAAACTATCACAGATACGCAGTATTTT. Protein product: CASSESNLAGSQTITDTQYF.

This sequence joins TRBV6-5 and TRBJ2-7, with D possibly matching TRBD1 (5 bases). Trimming removed 7 bases from V and 6 bases from J, with 19 bases in between. CDR1 and CDR2 from the germline V gene are MNHEY and SVGAGI. The length of the CDR3 is 14 residues. CDR3: CASNRGSPASEQYF. The CDR3 region has the DNA TGTGCCAGCAATAGGGGCAGCCCGGCGTCCGAGCAGTACTTC.

The chain recombines TRBV19 with TRBJ2-7; 7 positions agree with TRBD2. The CDR3 is 13 amino acids. Per the germline V gene, CDR1 is LNHDA and CDR2 is SQIVND (reference sequence). J gave up 6 bases and V 7 bases, and 9 bases lay outside the gene matches. The CDR3 spells CASKLGGRGEQYF. DNA of the CDR3: TGTGCCAGTAAGCTAGGAGGGAGGGGCGAGCAGTACTTC.

The genes are TRBV10-3 and TRBJ2-7; D not certain. Between the trimmed V and J ends, which lost 7 bases and 2 bases, there was a span of 18 bases. This CDR3 has 15 amino acids. Germline V gene sequence: CDR1 ENHRY, CDR2 SYGVKD. CDR3: CAITQGPRRTYEQYF. The CDR3 coding sequence is TGTGCCATCACTCAAGGCCCGAGACGGACCTACGAGCAGTACTTC.